The clone carrying this TCR beta chain was seen just once. The antigen is not known. CD45RO-negative cells were positively selected for CCR7, leaving out terminally differentiated effector memory CD45RA+ cells. This specimen comes from a study of shared clonotypes between healthy human individuals. Study-level results: The study drew on few donors, limiting represented genetic and exposure-history diversity. Roughly 4.7% was the fraction of naive CD4 clonotypes found shared across four donors. Generation probabilities of non-shared clonotypes were lower (relative to those shared by all four donors).

After removal of 5 bases from V and 0 bases from J, the junction contained 5 bases not matched to a gene. Germline loops: CDR1 KGHSH, CDR2 LQKENI. CDR3 length equals 15 residues. Generated by immunoSEQ multiplex PCR, the TCRdb table keeps only in-frame clones and is missing some. The data hold around 1,900,000 clones, with 90% to 95% observed a single time. Sequencing input: naive CD8+ T cells from PBMCs. The TCR comes from a man younger than 35 in good health. Some clones in this sample may be carry-over from other donors' samples. This chain uses TRBV18 with TRBJ2-5, with TRBD1 matching over 8 bases. As DNA, the CDR3 is TGTGCCAGCTCAAACAGGGGGTCAAACCAAGAGACCCAGTACTTC. This translates into CASSNRGSNQETQYF.